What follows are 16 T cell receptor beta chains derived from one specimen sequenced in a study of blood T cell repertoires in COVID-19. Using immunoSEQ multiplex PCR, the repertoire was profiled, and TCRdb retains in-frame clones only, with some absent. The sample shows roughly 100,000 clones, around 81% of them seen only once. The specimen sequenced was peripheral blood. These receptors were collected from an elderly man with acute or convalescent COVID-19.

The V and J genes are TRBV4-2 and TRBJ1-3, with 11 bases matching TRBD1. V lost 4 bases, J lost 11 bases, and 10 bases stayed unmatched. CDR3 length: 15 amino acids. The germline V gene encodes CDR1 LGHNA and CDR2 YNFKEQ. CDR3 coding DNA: TGTGCCAGCAGCCCCGGGGACAGGGGGAAAGGTCCCATATATTTT. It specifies CASSPGDRGKGPIYF.

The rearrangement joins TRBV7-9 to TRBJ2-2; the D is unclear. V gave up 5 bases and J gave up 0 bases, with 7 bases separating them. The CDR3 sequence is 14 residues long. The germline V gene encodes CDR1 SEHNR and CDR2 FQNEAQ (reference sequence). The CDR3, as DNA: TGTGCCAGCAGCCGTAGCCCGAACACCGGGGAGCTGTTTTTT. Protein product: CASSRSPNTGELFF.

The CDR3 nucleotides are TGTGCCACCAGCAGAGATCGGCGGAGCTACGAGCAGTACTTC. As protein: CATSRDRRSYEQYF. The rearrangement joins TRBV15 to TRBJ2-7; D is uncertain. Germline lookup yields CDR1 LNHNV and CDR2 YYDKDF (reference sequence). V was cut by 0 bases and J by 3 bases, with 9 bases left in between. This CDR3 is built from 14 residues.

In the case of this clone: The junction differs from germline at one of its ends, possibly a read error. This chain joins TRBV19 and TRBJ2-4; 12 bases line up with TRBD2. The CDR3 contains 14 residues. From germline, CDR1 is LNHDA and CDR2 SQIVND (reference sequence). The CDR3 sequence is CASSTRTSGKSLSF. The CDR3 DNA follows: TGTGCCAGTAGTACCCGGACTAGCGGGAAAAGCCTTTCATTC.

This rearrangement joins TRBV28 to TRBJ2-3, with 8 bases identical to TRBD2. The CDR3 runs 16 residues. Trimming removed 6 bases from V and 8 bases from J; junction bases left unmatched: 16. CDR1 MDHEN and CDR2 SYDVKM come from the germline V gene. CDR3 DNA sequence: TGTGCCAGCAGCGGGGGGTTAGCGGGACCGAGAGGTACGCAGTATTTT. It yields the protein CASSGGLAGPRGTQYF. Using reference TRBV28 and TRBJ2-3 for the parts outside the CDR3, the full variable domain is DVKVTQSSRYLVKRTGEKVFLECVQDMDHENMFWYRQDPGLGLRLIYFSYDVKMKEKGDIPEGYSVSREKKERFSLILESASTNQTSMYLCASSGGLAGPRGTQYFGPGTRLTVL.

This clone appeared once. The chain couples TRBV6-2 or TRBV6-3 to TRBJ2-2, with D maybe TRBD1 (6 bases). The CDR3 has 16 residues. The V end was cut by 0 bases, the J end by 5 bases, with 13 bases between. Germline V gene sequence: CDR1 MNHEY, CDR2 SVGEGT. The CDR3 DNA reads TGTGCCAGCAGTTACTCTGGGGGCGTCGATACCGGGGAGCTGTTTTTT. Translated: CASSYSGGVDTGELFF.

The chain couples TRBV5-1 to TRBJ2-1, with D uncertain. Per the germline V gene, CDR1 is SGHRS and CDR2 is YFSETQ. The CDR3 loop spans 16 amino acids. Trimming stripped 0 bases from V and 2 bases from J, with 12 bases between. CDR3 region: CASSLGSQEPYNEQFF. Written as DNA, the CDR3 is TGCGCCAGCAGCTTGGGTTCGCAGGAACCCTACAATGAGCAGTTCTTC.

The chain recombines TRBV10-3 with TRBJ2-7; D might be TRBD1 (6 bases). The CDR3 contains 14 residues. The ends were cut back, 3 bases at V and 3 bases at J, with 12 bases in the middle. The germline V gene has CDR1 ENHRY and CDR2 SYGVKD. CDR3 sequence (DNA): TGTGCCATCAGTGAACGAGGGGGTAACTACGAGCAGTACTTC. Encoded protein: CAISERGGNYEQYF.

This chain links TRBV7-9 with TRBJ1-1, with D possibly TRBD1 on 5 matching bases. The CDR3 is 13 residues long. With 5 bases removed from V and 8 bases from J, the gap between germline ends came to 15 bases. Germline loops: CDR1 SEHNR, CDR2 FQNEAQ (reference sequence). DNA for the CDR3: TGTGCCAGCAGCCGAGATGGGGCGTCGGAAGCTTTCTTT. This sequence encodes CASSRDGASEAFF.

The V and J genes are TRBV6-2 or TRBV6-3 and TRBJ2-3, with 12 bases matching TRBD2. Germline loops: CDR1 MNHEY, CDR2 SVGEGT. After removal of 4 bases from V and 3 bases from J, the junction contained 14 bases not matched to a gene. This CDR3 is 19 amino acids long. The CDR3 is CASSSLILTSGSHTDTQYF. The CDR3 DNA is TGTGCCAGCAGTTCCCTCATCCTGACTAGCGGGAGTCATACAGATACGCAGTATTTT.

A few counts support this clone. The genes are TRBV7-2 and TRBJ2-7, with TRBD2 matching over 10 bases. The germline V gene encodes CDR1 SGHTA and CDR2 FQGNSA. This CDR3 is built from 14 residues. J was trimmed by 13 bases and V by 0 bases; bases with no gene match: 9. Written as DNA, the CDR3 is TGTGCCAGCAGCTTAGCGATGGCTAGCGGGAGATGCTACTTC. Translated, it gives CASSLAMASGRCYF.

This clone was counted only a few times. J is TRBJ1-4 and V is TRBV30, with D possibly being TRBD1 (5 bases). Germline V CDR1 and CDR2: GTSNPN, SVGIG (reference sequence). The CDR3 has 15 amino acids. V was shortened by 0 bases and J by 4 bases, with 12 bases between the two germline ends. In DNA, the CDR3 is TGTGCCTGGAGTGTACGGGGGGTCGGTAATGAAAAACTGTTTTTT. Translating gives CAWSVRGVGNEKLFF.

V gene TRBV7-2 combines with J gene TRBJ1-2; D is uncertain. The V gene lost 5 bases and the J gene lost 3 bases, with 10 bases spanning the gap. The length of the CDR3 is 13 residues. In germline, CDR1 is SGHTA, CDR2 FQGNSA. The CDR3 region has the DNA TGTGCCAGCAGCCCATGGAGAGACTATGGCTACACCTTC. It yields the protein CASSPWRDYGYTF. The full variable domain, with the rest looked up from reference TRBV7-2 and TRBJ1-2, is GAGVSQSPSNKVTEKGKDVELRCDPISGHTALYWYRQSLGQGLEFLIYFQGNSAPDKSGLPSDRFSAERTGGSVSTLTIQRTQQEDSAVYLCASSPWRDYGYTFGSGTRLTVV.

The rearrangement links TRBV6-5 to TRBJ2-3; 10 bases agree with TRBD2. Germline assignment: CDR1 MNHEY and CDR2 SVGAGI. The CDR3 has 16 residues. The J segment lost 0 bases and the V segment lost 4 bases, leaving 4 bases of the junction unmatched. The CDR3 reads CASSSWTSGSTDTQYF. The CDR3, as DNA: TGTGCCAGCAGTTCCTGGACTAGCGGTAGCACAGATACGCAGTATTTT.

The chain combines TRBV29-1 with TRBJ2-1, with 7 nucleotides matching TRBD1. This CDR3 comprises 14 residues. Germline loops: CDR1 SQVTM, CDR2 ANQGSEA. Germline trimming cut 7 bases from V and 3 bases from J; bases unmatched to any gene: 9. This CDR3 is CSAYSGTDYNEQFF. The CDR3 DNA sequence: TGCAGCGCTTACTCCGGGACAGACTACAATGAGCAGTTCTTC.

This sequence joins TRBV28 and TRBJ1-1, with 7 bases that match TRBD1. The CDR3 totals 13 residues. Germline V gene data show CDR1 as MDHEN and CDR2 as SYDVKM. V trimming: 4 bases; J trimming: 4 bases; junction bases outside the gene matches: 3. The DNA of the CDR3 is TGTGCCAGCAGTTACAGGGGAGGCACTGAAGCTTTCTTT. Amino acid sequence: CASSYRGGTEAFF.